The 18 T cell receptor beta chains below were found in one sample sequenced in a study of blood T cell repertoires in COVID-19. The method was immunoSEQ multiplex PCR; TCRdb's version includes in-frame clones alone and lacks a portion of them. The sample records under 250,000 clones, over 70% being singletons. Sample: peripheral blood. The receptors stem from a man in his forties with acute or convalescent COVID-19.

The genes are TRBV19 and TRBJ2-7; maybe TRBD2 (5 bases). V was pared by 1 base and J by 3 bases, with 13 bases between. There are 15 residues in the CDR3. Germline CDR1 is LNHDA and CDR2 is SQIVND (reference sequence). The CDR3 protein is CASSIVAAGDYEQYF. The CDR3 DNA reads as TGTGCCAGTAGTATAGTGGCGGCCGGGGACTACGAGCAGTACTTC. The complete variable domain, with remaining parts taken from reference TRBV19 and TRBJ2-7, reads DGGITQSPKYLFRKEGQNVTLSCEQNLNHDAMYWYRQDPGQGLRLIYYSQIVNDFQKGDIAEGYSVSREKKESFPLTVTSAQKNPTAFYLCASSIVAAGDYEQYFGPGTRLTVT.

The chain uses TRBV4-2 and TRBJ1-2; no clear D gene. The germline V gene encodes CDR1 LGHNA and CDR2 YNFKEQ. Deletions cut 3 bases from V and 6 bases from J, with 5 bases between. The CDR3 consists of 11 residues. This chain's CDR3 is CASSQGDGYTF. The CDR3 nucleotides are TGTGCCAGCAGCCAGGGAGATGGCTACACCTTC.

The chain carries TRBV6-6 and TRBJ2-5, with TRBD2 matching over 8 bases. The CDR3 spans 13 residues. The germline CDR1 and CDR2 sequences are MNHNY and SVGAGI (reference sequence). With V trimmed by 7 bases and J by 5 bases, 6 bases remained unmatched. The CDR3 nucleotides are TGTGCCAGCACTCCACCGGGAGGGGAGACCCAGTACTTC. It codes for CASTPPGGETQYF.

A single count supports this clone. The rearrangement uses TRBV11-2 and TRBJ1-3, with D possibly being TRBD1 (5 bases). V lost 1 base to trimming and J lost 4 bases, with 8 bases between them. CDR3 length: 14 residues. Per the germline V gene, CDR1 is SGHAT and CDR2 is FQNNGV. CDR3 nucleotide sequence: TGTGCCAGCAGCTTAGCCCAGGGAGGAAACACCATATATTTT. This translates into CASSLAQGGNTIYF.

CDR3 bases: TGCGCCAGCAGCCAAGATCCCGGTAAAGATACGCAGTATTTT. Translating gives CASSQDPGKDTQYF. The gene calls are TRBV4-1 and TRBJ2-3; D ambiguous. The CDR3 is 14 amino acids. The germline CDR1 and CDR2 sequences are MGHRA and YSYEKL. Trimming shortened V by 0 bases and J by 5 bases, and 9 bases separated the two germline ends.

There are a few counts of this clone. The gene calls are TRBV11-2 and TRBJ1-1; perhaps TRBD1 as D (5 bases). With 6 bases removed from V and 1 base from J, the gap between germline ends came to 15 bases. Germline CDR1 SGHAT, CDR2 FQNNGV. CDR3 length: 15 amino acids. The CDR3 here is CASRKLITGNTEAFF. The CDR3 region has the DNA TGTGCCAGCAGAAAACTTATTACAGGGAACACTGAAGCTTTCTTT. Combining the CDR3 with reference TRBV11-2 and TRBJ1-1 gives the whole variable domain EAGVAQSPRYKIIEKRQSVAFWCNPISGHATLYWYQQILGQGPKLLIQFQNNGVVDDSQLPKDRFSAERLKGVDSTLKIQPAKLEDSAVYLCASRKLITGNTEAFFGQGTRLTVV.

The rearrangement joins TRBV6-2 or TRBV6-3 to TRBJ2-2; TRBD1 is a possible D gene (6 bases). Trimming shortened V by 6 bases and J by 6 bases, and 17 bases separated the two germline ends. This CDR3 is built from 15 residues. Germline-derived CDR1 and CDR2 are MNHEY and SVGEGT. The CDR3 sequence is CASSPQRQAAGELFF. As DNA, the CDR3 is TGTGCCAGCAGCCCACAAAGACAGGCCGCCGGGGAGCTGTTTTTT.

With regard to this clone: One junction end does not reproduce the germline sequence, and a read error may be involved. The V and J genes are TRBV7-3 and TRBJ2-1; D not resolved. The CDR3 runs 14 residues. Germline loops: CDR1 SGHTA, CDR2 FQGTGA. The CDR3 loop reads CASSLTVSDNEQFF. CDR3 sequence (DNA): TGTGCCAGCAGCTTAACCGTCTCCGACAATGAGCAGTTCTTC. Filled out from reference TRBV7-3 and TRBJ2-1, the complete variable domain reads GAGVSQTPSNKVTEKGKYVELRCDPISGHTALYWYRQSLGQGPEFLIYFQGTGAADDSGLPNDRFFAVRPEGSVSTLKIQRTERGDSAVYLCASSLTVSDNEQFFGPGTRLTVL.

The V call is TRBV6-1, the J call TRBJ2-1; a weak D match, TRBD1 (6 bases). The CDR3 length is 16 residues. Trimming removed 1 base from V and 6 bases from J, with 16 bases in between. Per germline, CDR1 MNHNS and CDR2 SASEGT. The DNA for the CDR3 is TGTGCCAGCAGTGAAGGGCAGGGGCGGCTAGGCAATGAGCAGTTCTTC. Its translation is CASSEGQGRLGNEQFF.

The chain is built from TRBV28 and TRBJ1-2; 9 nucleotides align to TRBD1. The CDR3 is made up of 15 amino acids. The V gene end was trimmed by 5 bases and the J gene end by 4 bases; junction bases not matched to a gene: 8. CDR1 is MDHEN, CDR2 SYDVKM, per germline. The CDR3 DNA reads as TGTGCCAGCAGTCTCGACAGGGGGGTAGTCTATGGCTACACCTTC. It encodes CASSLDRGVVYGYTF.

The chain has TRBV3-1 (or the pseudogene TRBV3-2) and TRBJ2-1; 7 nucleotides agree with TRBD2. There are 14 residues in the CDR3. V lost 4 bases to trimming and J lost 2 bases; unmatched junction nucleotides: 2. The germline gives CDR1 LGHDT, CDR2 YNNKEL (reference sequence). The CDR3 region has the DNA TGTGCCAGCAGCCTCAGCGGGACCTACAATGAGCAGTTCTTC. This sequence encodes CASSLSGTYNEQFF.

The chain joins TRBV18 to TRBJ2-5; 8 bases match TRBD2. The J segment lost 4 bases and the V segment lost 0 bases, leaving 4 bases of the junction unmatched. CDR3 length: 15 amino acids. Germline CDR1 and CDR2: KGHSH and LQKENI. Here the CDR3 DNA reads TGTGCCAGCTCACCACCAACTAGCGGTCGAGAGACCCAGTACTTC. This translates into CASSPPTSGRETQYF.

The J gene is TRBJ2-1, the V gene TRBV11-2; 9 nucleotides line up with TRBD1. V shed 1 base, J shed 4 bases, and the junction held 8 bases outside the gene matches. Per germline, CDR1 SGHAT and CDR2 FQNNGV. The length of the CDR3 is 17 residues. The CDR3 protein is CASSLVSVQGAYNEQFF. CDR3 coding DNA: TGTGCCAGCAGCTTAGTCAGTGTACAGGGGGCTTACAATGAGCAGTTCTTC.

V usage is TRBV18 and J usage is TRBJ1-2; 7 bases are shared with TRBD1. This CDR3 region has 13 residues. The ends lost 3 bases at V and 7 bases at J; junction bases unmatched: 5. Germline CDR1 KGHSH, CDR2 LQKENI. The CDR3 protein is CASSPGRGTGYTF. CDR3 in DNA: TGTGCCAGCTCACCGGGCAGGGGGACTGGCTACACCTTC. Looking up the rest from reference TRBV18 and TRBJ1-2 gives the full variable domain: NAGVMQNPRHLVRRRGQEARLRCSPMKGHSHVYWYRQLPEEGLKFMVYLQKENIIDESGMPKERFSAEFPKEGPSILRIQQVVRGDSAAYFCASSPGRGTGYTFGSGTRLTVV.

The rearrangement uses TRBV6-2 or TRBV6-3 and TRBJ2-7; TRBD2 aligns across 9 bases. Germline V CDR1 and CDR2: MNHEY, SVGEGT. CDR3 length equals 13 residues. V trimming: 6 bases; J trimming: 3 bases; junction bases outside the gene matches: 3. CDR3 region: CASSGTSLYEQYF. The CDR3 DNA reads TGTGCCAGCAGCGGGACTAGCCTCTACGAGCAGTACTTC.

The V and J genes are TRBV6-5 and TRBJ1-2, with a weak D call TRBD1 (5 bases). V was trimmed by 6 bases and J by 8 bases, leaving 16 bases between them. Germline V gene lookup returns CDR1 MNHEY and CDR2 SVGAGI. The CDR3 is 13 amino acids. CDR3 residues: CASRPPGLGGYTF. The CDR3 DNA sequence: TGTGCCAGCAGACCCCCGGGACTAGGGGGCTACACCTTC.

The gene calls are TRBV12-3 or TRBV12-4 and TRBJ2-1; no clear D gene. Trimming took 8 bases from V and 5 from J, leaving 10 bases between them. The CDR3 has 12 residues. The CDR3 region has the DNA TGTGCCAGCGGTATGGGCCACAATGAGCAGTTCTTC. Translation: CASGMGHNEQFF.

The CDR3 loop reads CASSIRTANTEAFF. CDR3 nucleotide sequence: TGTGCCAGTAGTATAAGGACAGCCAACACTGAAGCTTTCTTT. This rearrangement joins TRBV19 to TRBJ1-1; a weak D match, TRBD1 (6 bases). Germline-derived CDR1 and CDR2 are LNHDA and SQIVND (reference sequence). The CDR3 consists of 14 residues. Trimming took off 2 bases at V and 2 bases at J, with 9 bases between the two ends.